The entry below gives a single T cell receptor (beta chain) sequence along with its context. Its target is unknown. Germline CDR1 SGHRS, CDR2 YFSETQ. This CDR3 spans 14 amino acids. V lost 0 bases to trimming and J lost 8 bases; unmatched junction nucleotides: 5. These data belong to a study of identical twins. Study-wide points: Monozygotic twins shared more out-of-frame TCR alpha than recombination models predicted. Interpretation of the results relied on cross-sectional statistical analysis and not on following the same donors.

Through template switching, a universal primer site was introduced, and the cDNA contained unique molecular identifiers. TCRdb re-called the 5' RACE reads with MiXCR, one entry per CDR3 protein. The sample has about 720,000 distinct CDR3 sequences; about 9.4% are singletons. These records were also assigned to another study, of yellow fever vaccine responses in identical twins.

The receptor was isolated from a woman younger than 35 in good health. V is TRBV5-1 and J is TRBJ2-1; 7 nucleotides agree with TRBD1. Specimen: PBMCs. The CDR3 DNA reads TGCGCCAGCAGCTTGGACACAGGGGTCGATGAGCAGTTCTTC. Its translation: CASSLDTGVDEQFF.